The present T cell receptor beta chain was sequenced within a study of T and B cells in COVID-19 patients. Worth noting for this clonotype: What it binds is not known. A junction end diverges from the germline sequence, so it may reflect a read error.

General observations from the study: Clonality of TRB repertoires was high in active COVID-19; recovery brought above-healthy diversity and richness.

Blood genomic DNA input for TRB amplification was about 240-550 ng. The CDR3 covers 13 residues. Germline V lookup: CDR1 MRHNA, CDR2 SNTAGT. Multiplex PCR with BIOMED2 TRB-A/B primer pools amplified TRB rearrangements. One entry per CDR3 protein results from TCRdb running MiXCR on the multiplex PCR reads. The data show more than 13,000 distinct CDR3 sequences, with more than 25% seen just once and around 7% held by the top ten. The sequence was collected from a human donor who had recovered from COVID-19. The sequenced sample consisted of blood. The gene calls are TRBV6-4 and TRBJ2-2; D is unresolved. In DNA, the CDR3 is TGTGTCAGCAGTGACTCGGTGCCCGGGGAGCTGTTTTTT. Translating it yields CVSSDSVPGELFF.